Presented here are 30 T cell receptor beta chains from one specimen sequenced in a study of T cell responses to AZD1222 COVID-19 vaccine. TCRdb keeps only in-frame clones here, not all; method: immunoSEQ multiplex PCR. The sample has 110,000 to 150,000 clones, more than 85% seen once. The sample in question was peripheral blood, obtained after recovery from COVID-19. The source is an adult who had recovered from COVID-19.

Only one count was recorded for this clone. The chain combines TRBV27 with TRBJ2-5; weak D call: TRBD2 (6 bases). CDR1 MNHEY and CDR2 SMNVEV come from the germline V gene (reference sequence). The CDR3 contains 15 residues. Trimming took off 8 bases at V and 1 base at J, with 17 bases between the two ends. The DNA for the CDR3 is TGTGCCAGCCGGGGGTCGCGGCTCCTCCAAGAGACCCAGTACTTC. Encoded protein: CASRGSRLLQETQYF.

This chain uses TRBV28 with TRBJ2-2; D tentatively fits TRBD1 or TRBD2 (5 bases each). Trimming shortened V by 5 bases and J by 6 bases, and 16 bases separated the two germline ends. CDR1 is MDHEN and CDR2 is SYDVKM in the germline V gene. The CDR3 length is 15 residues. The CDR3 reads CASSPPGPKAGELFF. In nucleotides, the CDR3 is TGTGCCAGCAGTCCTCCGGGACCCAAAGCCGGGGAGCTGTTTTTT.

The chain couples TRBV9 to TRBJ1-3; 9 bases map to TRBD1. Germline V gene lookup returns CDR1 SGDLS and CDR2 YYNGEE. The V segment lost 4 bases and the J segment 2 bases; nucleotides outside the gene matches: 10. The CDR3 is 17 residues long. The CDR3 DNA is TGTGCCAGCAGCCCTCGGACAGGGGCCCCTCCTGGAAACACCATATATTTT. Its protein is CASSPRTGAPPGNTIYF.

The rearrangement uses TRBV6-5 and TRBJ2-7; TRBD1 aligns across 12 bases. This CDR3 is built from 15 residues. J was trimmed by 5 bases and V by 7 bases; bases with no gene match: 9. The germline V gene has CDR1 MNHEY and CDR2 SVGAGI. This CDR3 is CASTLSGTGGNEQYF. CDR3 bases: TGTGCCAGCACCCTATCCGGGACAGGGGGCAACGAGCAGTACTTC.

The J gene is TRBJ1-1, the V gene TRBV28; no firm D call. Germline V lookup: CDR1 MDHEN, CDR2 SYDVKM. The CDR3 is 14 residues long. The ends were cut back, 2 bases at V and 10 bases at J, with 17 bases in the middle. The CDR3 bases are TGTGCCAGCAGTTTAAGGTCGGTTTTTTCGGGAGCTTTCTTT. It yields the protein CASSLRSVFSGAFF. Full variable domain (remainder filled in from reference TRBV28 and TRBJ1-1): DVKVTQSSRYLVKRTGEKVFLECVQDMDHENMFWYRQDPGLGLRLIYFSYDVKMKEKGDIPEGYSVSREKKERFSLILESASTNQTSMYLCASSLRSVFSGAFFGQGTRLTVV.

This sequence joins TRBV28 and TRBJ2-4; a possible D gene is TRBD1 (6 bases). The germline V gene encodes CDR1 MDHEN and CDR2 SYDVKM. The CDR3 spans 14 residues. Trimming removed 3 bases at V and 2 bases at J, with 8 bases between. Here the CDR3 DNA reads TGTGCCAGCAGTTTCAGGGGATCCAAAAACATTCAGTACTTC. Its protein product is CASSFRGSKNIQYF.

This clone was found once. The rearrangement links TRBV4-1 to TRBJ2-7, with D perhaps matching TRBD2 (7 bases). There are 14 residues in the CDR3. V shed 4 bases and J shed 3 bases, with 13 bases lying between them. Germline V lookup: CDR1 MGHRA, CDR2 YSYEKL. CDR3 bases: TGCGCCAGCAGCCGACTAGCAGGGGTCTACGAGCAGTACTTC. Translating it yields CASSRLAGVYEQYF.

V usage is TRBV2 and J usage is TRBJ2-7; TRBD1 might be the D (5 bases). This CDR3 has 14 residues. Germline V gives CDR1 SNHLY, CDR2 FYNNEI. V was pared by 2 bases and J by 1 base, with 9 bases between. As DNA, the CDR3 is TGTGCCAGCAGTGAACACAGGAGTTCCTACGAGCAGTACTTC. Protein: CASSEHRSSYEQYF. Supplemented by reference TRBV2 and TRBJ2-7, the full variable domain reads EPEVTQTPSHQVTQMGQEVILRCVPISNHLYFYWYRQILGQKVEFLVSFYNNEISEKSEIFDDQFSVERPDGSNFTLKIRSTKLEDSAMYFCASSEHRSSYEQYFGPGTRLTVT.

The J gene is TRBJ2-1, the V gene TRBV18, with TRBD2 matching over 10 bases. The CDR3 totals 18 residues. V trimming: 0 bases; J trimming: 3 bases; junction bases outside the gene matches: 8. Per the germline V gene, CDR1 is KGHSH and CDR2 is LQKENI. This CDR3 is CASSPPGLAGAHYNEQFF. CDR3 nucleotide sequence: TGTGCCAGCTCACCACCCGGGCTAGCGGGAGCTCACTACAATGAGCAGTTCTTC.

The V call is TRBV28, the J call TRBJ1-4; the D gene is possibly TRBD1 (5 bases). The CDR3 runs to 15 residues. The V end lost 2 bases, the J end lost 4 bases, and 11 bases lay between the germline ends. CDR1 and CDR2 from the germline V gene are MDHEN and SYDVKM. CDR3 DNA: TGTGCCAGCAGTTTAGAGGGGCAGGGTAATGAAAAACTGTTTTTT. Translated, it gives CASSLEGQGNEKLFF.

The chain is built from TRBV18 and TRBJ1-1; a possible D gene is TRBD1 (5 bases). From germline, CDR1 is KGHSH and CDR2 LQKENI. This CDR3 contains 14 residues. Trimming took 5 bases from V and 1 from J, leaving 11 bases between them. CDR3 in amino acids: CASSWGTANTEAFF. The CDR3 DNA reads as TGTGCCAGCTCATGGGGGACGGCGAACACTGAAGCTTTCTTT.

V usage is TRBV11-3 and J usage is TRBJ2-7; D may be TRBD1 (6 bases). In germline, CDR1 is SGHNT, CDR2 YENEEA. This CDR3 comprises 13 residues. V shed 2 bases and J shed 5 bases, with 10 bases lying between them. CDR3 sequence: CASSLRGNHEQYF. The DNA for the CDR3 is TGTGCCAGCAGCTTAAGGGGGAATCACGAGCAGTACTTC.

The V gene is TRBV27, the J gene TRBJ1-1; no firm D call. V lost 6 bases to trimming and J lost 1 base, with 12 bases between them. The CDR3 has 14 amino acids. The germline CDR1 and CDR2 sequences are MNHEY and SMNVEV (reference sequence). The CDR3 protein is CASSLDYRNTEAFF. CDR3 nucleotides: TGTGCCAGCAGCTTGGACTACAGGAACACTGAAGCTTTCTTT.

This clone occurred a few times. The genes are TRBV7-6 and TRBJ2-7; D possibly matches TRBD1 or TRBD2 (5 bases each). This CDR3 comprises 15 residues. Deletions cut 5 bases from V and 4 bases from J, with 18 bases between. CDR1 and CDR2 from the germline V gene are SGHVS and FNYEAQ. CDR3 residues: CASSVRADNFYEQYF. The CDR3 DNA reads as TGTGCCAGCAGCGTAAGAGCGGACAACTTTTACGAGCAGTACTTC.

This clone was picked up one time. The chain recombines TRBV6-6 with TRBJ2-7, with D perhaps matching TRBD1 or TRBD2 (5 bases each). The CDR3 is made up of 14 amino acids. Per the germline V gene, CDR1 is MNHNY and CDR2 is SVGAGI (reference sequence). V was cut by 0 bases and J by 6 bases, with 12 bases left in between. The CDR3 DNA is TGTGCCAGCAGTTACTCTCGGGGTGGGGCCGAGCAGTACTTC. Its translation: CASSYSRGGAEQYF.

The CDR3 bases are TGTGCCAGCAGGAAGGGGACGGCTAATGAAAAACTGTTTTTT. Translated, it gives CASRKGTANEKLFF. The chain has TRBV28 and TRBJ1-4; D possibly corresponds to TRBD1 (5 bases). CDR1 and CDR2 from the germline V gene are MDHEN and SYDVKM. Trimming removed 6 bases from V and 3 bases from J, with 11 bases in between. CDR3 length equals 14 residues. Using reference TRBV28 and TRBJ1-4 for the parts outside the CDR3, the full variable domain is DVKVTQSSRYLVKRTGEKVFLECVQDMDHENMFWYRQDPGLGLRLIYFSYDVKMKEKGDIPEGYSVSREKKERFSLILESASTNQTSMYLCASRKGTANEKLFFGSGTQLSVL.

The V and J genes are TRBV19 and TRBJ2-1; D possibly corresponds to TRBD2 (5 bases). Trimming left V 5 bases short and J 2 bases short, with 10 bases between. Germline V CDR1 and CDR2: LNHDA, SQIVND (reference sequence). This CDR3 comprises 14 residues. CDR3 nucleotide sequence: TGTGCCAGTAGTGCGTGGGAGCCCTACAATGAGCAGTTCTTC. Translated: CASSAWEPYNEQFF.

This chain joins TRBV5-1 and TRBJ1-2; 8 bases line up with TRBD1. The ends lost 4 bases at V and 8 bases at J; junction bases unmatched: 7. This CDR3 spans 13 amino acids. Looked up from germline, CDR1 is SGHRS and CDR2 is YFSETQ. CDR3 nucleotide sequence: TGCGCCAGCAGCCAGGACAGGGTTAAGGGCTACACCTTC. Its protein product is CASSQDRVKGYTF.

In DNA form, the CDR3 reads TGTGCCAGCAGTTTATCCATCATAGCGGTCCCAACCACCGGGGAGCTGTTTTTT. Its translation: CASSLSIIAVPTTGELFF. This chain connects TRBV27 to TRBJ2-2; possible D gene TRBD2, 6 bases. The V and J ends lost 0 bases and 4 bases respectively, with 18 bases between them. CDR1 and CDR2 from the germline V gene are MNHEY and SMNVEV (reference sequence). The CDR3 sequence is 18 residues long.

The chain employs TRBV27 and TRBJ2-3, with 12 bases fitting TRBD2. This CDR3 has 16 amino acids. The V gene's germline CDR1 is MNHEY and CDR2 SMNVEV (reference sequence). The ends lost 2 bases at V and 9 bases at J; junction bases unmatched: 9. In DNA, the CDR3 is TGTGCCAGCAGTTTAAAAGGACTAGCGGGAATCACAACGCAGTATTTT. Amino acid sequence: CASSLKGLAGITTQYF.

The chain combines TRBV27 with TRBJ2-1; 9 nucleotides align to TRBD2. Trimming at V came to 5 bases and at J to 3 bases, leaving 23 bases not matched to a gene. This CDR3 region has 21 residues. Germline lookup yields CDR1 MNHEY and CDR2 SMNVEV (reference sequence). The CDR3 bases are TGTGCCAGCAGTCCTTACCCGCCGGGACTAGCAGCCCCGGCGCTCTACAATGAGCAGTTCTTC. Amino acid sequence: CASSPYPPGLAAPALYNEQFF.

In DNA, the CDR3 is TGTGCCAGCTCACCACGGGACAGGGGACACGAGCAGTACTTC. Its translation: CASSPRDRGHEQYF. The V and J genes are TRBV18 and TRBJ2-7; 10 nucleotides match TRBD1. This CDR3 has 14 amino acids. V trimming: 1 base; J trimming: 5 bases; junction bases outside the gene matches: 2. CDR1 KGHSH and CDR2 LQKENI come from the germline V gene.

The chain joins TRBV11-3 to TRBJ2-3; the D is unclear. Germline V gene sequence: CDR1 SGHNT, CDR2 YENEEA. This CDR3 has 13 residues. V lost 3 bases and J lost 3, with 7 bases in between. The CDR3 protein is CASSFTRTDTQYF. DNA for the CDR3: TGTGCCAGCAGCTTTACAAGGACAGATACGCAGTATTTT.

V usage is TRBV9 and J usage is TRBJ2-1; D is possibly TRBD2 (6 bases). The CDR3 runs to 15 residues. Trimming removed 3 bases at V and 6 bases at J, with 16 bases between. From germline, CDR1 is SGDLS and CDR2 YYNGEE. This CDR3 reads CASSDRLDGANEQFF. CDR3 nucleotide sequence: TGTGCCAGCAGCGACCGACTAGACGGGGCCAATGAGCAGTTCTTC.

The J gene is TRBJ2-6, the V gene TRBV15, with TRBD1 identical over 8 bases. With 6 bases clipped from V and 0 bases from J, the junction kept 7 bases outside the gene matches. The CDR3 has 17 amino acids. The germline V gene has CDR1 LNHNV and CDR2 YYDKDF (reference sequence). The CDR3, as DNA: TGTGCCACCAGTACAGGGGGTTCTTTCTCTGGGGCCAACGTCCTGACTTTC. Its protein product is CATSTGGSFSGANVLTF.

The rearrangement uses TRBV27 and TRBJ2-1; 7 bases align to TRBD2. CDR3 length equals 14 residues. Germline V gene lookup returns CDR1 MNHEY and CDR2 SMNVEV (reference sequence). Losses at the gene ends were 4 bases for V and 3 bases for J; bases not matched to a gene: 3. The CDR3 coding sequence is TGTGCCAGCAGTTCTGCTAGCGGCTACAATGAGCAGTTCTTC. Translated: CASSSASGYNEQFF.

The rearrangement links TRBV6-1 to TRBJ2-7, with 7 bases aligning to TRBD1. Germline V CDR1 and CDR2: MNHNS, SASEGT. V gave up 2 bases and J gave up 2 bases; unmatched junction bases: 12. The CDR3 loop spans 17 amino acids. The CDR3 sequence: CASSEIGWGTVPYEQYF. The CDR3 DNA follows: TGTGCCAGCAGTGAAATCGGTTGGGGGACAGTCCCCTACGAGCAGTACTTC.

V usage is TRBV10-1 and J usage is TRBJ2-1; 10 nucleotides agree with TRBD2. This CDR3 is 14 amino acids long. With V trimmed by 2 bases and J by 8 bases, 3 bases remained unmatched. Germline-derived CDR1 and CDR2 are WNHNN and SYGVQD (reference sequence). CDR3 sequence (DNA): TGCGCCAGCAGTGAGGCTAGCGGGAGCGATGAGCAGTTCTTC. Residues: CASSEASGSDEQFF.

J is TRBJ2-6 and V is TRBV19; D is uncertain. CDR3 length: 13 residues. Germline assignment: CDR1 LNHDA and CDR2 SQIVND (reference sequence). V lost 5 bases and J 1 base, leaving 3 bases between the germline ends. CDR3 residues: CASSSSGANVLTF. DNA of the CDR3: TGTGCCAGTAGTTCATCTGGGGCCAACGTCCTGACTTTC.

The gene calls are TRBV4-1 and TRBJ2-7, with D unclear. In germline, CDR1 is MGHRA, CDR2 YSYEKL. V shed 1 base and J shed 4 bases, with 8 bases lying between them. The CDR3 contains 13 residues. CDR3 bases: TGCGCCAGCAGCCAAGCCTCAGGATACGAGCAGTACTTC. This sequence encodes CASSQASGYEQYF.